These 19 T cell receptor beta chains were sequenced from one sample in a study of T cells expressing NK-cell markers. One entry per CDR3 protein, without DNA, is what TCRdb gives after re-calling the 5' RACE reads. The sample's table shows fewer than 300,000 distinct CDR3 sequences. The sample was blood T cells: a sorted CD56 or NKG2C T cell subset, CD4+ or CD8+ T cells, or bulk PBMC T cells (not recorded which). Receptors originate from a woman aged 18-69 years in good health.

CDR3 in amino acids: CASSQIQGNTEAFF. The V call is TRBV4-3, the J call TRBJ1-1; TCRdb's D gene call, TRBD1, goes unchecked for lack of DNA. The CDR3 spans 14 residues. Germline assignment: CDR1 LGHNA and CDR2 YSLEER.

The V gene is TRBV9, the J gene TRBJ2-6; TCRdb's D gene call, TRBD1, goes unchecked for lack of DNA. Looked up from germline, CDR1 is SGDLS and CDR2 is YYNGEE. The CDR3 length is 16 residues. The CDR3 sequence is CASLDKGRSGANVLTF.

This chain links TRBV20-1 with TRBJ1-2. Germline assignment: CDR1 DFQATT and CDR2 SNEGSKA (reference sequence). There are 13 residues in the CDR3. CDR3 protein: CSASVTTNYGYTF.

The V gene is TRBV9, the J gene TRBJ2-1. Germline loops: CDR1 SGDLS, CDR2 YYNGEE. The CDR3 contains 15 residues. The CDR3 is CASSVAGGSYNEQFF.

The chain has TRBV5-1 and TRBJ2-5; the TCRdb D gene call, TRBD1, has no DNA to confirm it. This CDR3 has 15 residues. Germline CDR1 SGHRS, CDR2 YFSETQ. The chain's CDR3 is CASSLEYSGRETQYF.

The V gene is TRBV4-3, the J gene TRBJ2-1; the D call of TRBD2 rests on TCRdb alone, since no DNA is present to check it. This CDR3 is built from 16 residues. Germline lookup yields CDR1 LGHNA and CDR2 YSLEER. The CDR3 spells CASRLNWQGTPDEQFF.

The chain joins TRBV4-2 to TRBJ1-6; the TCRdb D gene call, TRBD1, has no DNA to confirm it. The CDR3 covers 16 residues. Germline V lookup: CDR1 LGHNA, CDR2 YNFKEQ. The chain's CDR3 is CASSQGGTEYNSPLHF.

V usage is TRBV7-6 and J usage is TRBJ2-1. This CDR3 is 13 amino acids long. CDR1 and CDR2 (germline): SGHVS, FNYEAQ. The CDR3 loop reads CASSLGLLDEQFF.

CDR3 amino acids: CSARVPSGISYEQYF. The rearrangement links TRBV20-1 to TRBJ2-7. The length of the CDR3 is 15 residues. CDR1 is DFQATT, CDR2 SNEGSKA, per germline (reference sequence).

The chain is built from TRBV7-9 and TRBJ1-3; lacking DNA, the TRBD1 call made by TCRdb goes unchecked. This CDR3 spans 14 amino acids. Per the germline V gene, CDR1 is SEHNR and CDR2 is FQNEAQ (reference sequence). CDR3 sequence reads: CASSRDRAGNTIYF.

The rearrangement joins TRBV5-1 to TRBJ2-1; the D call of TRBD1 rests on TCRdb alone, since no DNA is present to check it. The CDR3 contains 14 residues. The germline gives CDR1 SGHRS, CDR2 YFSETQ. CDR3 protein: CASTPLAGRNEQFF.

V usage is TRBV7-9 and J usage is TRBJ1-2; TCRdb reports TRBD1, a call that lacks DNA to check it against. Germline V lookup: CDR1 SEHNR, CDR2 FQNEAQ (reference sequence). The CDR3 consists of 14 residues. The CDR3 loop is CASSFREQYYGYTF.

J is TRBJ1-1 and V is TRBV12-3 or TRBV12-4. The CDR3 consists of 16 residues. CDR3 in amino acids: CASSLAPEREKAEAFF.

The chain uses TRBV2 and TRBJ2-1; the TCRdb call, TRBD1, lacks DNA for checking. The CDR3 is 13 residues long. The germline gives CDR1 SNHLY, CDR2 FYNNEI. The CDR3 sequence is CASSGRGANEQFF.

This chain's CDR3 is CASSWGIYNEQFF. The chain uses TRBV5-1 and TRBJ2-1. CDR3 size: 13 residues. The germline V gene has CDR1 SGHRS and CDR2 YFSETQ.

The V call is TRBV7-3, the J call TRBJ2-3; TCRdb gives TRBD2 as the D gene, but with no DNA this cannot be confirmed. The CDR3 covers 14 residues. Germline V gene data show CDR1 as SGHTA and CDR2 as FQGTGA. The CDR3: CASSASGITDTQYF.

CDR3 residues: CASRSGVNTDTQYF. The V gene is TRBV10-1, the J gene TRBJ2-3; TCRdb proposes TRBD2, but this gene call is untestable without DNA. This CDR3 spans 14 amino acids. Germline V lookup: CDR1 WNHNN, CDR2 SYGVQD (reference sequence).

The V and J genes are TRBV12-5 and TRBJ2-1; TCRdb gives TRBD2 as the D gene, but with no DNA this cannot be confirmed. Germline V gene lookup returns CDR1 LGHNT and CDR2 FRNRAP. The CDR3 is 12 amino acids. CDR3 sequence reads: CASGIDGTLQFF. The full variable domain, its missing parts supplied by reference TRBV12-5 and TRBJ2-1, is DARVTQTPRHKVTEMGQEVTMRCQPILGHNTVFWYRQTMMQGLELLAYFRNRAPLDDSGMPKDRFSAEMPDATLATLKIQPSEPRDSAVYFCASGIDGTLQFFGPGTRLTVL.

The V and J genes are TRBV12-3 or TRBV12-4 and TRBJ1-4. CDR3 length equals 13 residues. The CDR3 protein is CASRAGGDEKLFF.